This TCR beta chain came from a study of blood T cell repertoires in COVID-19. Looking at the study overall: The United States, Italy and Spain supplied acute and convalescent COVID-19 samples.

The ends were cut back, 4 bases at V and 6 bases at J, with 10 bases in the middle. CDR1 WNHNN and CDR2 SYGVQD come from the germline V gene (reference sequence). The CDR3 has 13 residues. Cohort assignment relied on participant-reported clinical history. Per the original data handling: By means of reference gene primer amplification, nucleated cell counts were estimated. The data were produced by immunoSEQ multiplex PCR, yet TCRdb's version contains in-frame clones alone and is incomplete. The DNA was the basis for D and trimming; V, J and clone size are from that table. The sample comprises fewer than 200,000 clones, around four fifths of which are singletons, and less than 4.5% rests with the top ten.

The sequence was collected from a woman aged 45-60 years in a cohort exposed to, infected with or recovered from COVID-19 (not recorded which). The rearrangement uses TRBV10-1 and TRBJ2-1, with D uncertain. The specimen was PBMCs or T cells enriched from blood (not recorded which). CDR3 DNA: TGCGCCAGCAGTGGAGACTTCTTCAATGAGCAGTTCTTC. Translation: CASSGDFFNEQFF.